The 32 T cell receptor beta chains listed next were all sequenced from one sample in a study of control samples from healthy donors and cancer patients. Assay: immunoSEQ multiplex PCR; the TCRdb copy retains only in-frame clones and omits some. The repertoire holds 150,000 to 200,000 clones, with roughly 90% as singletons. Sequences were obtained from blood. The receptors stem from a woman aged 45-65 years in good health.

The V gene is TRBV12-5, the J gene TRBJ2-2, with 10 bases lining up with TRBD2. Germline V gene sequence: CDR1 LGHNT, CDR2 FRNRAP. The V gene end was trimmed by 9 bases and the J gene end by 7 bases; junction bases not matched to a gene: 17. The CDR3 has 17 residues. The CDR3, as DNA: TGTGCTAGCCGACTTGGAGCGGGAGGGCCAACCATCGGGGAGCTGTTTTTT. It yields the protein CASRLGAGGPTIGELFF.

The rearrangement links TRBV28 to TRBJ2-1; D unresolved. The germline CDR1 and CDR2 sequences are MDHEN and SYDVKM. Trimming removed 6 bases at V and 4 bases at J, with 13 bases between. The CDR3 has 14 amino acids. DNA of the CDR3: TGTGCCAGCAGGTTTGTCGGACCTTACAATGAGCAGTTCTTC. It translates to CASRFVGPYNEQFF.

The chain carries TRBV28 and TRBJ1-2, with D uncertain. V lost 10 bases to trimming and J lost 8 bases, with 11 bases between them. Germline assignment: CDR1 MDHEN and CDR2 SYDVKM. The CDR3 has 10 amino acids. The CDR3 here is CANSVGGYTF. CDR3 sequence (DNA): TGTGCCAACAGCGTGGGGGGCTACACCTTC.

This sequence joins TRBV18 and TRBJ1-3, with D perhaps TRBD1 (5 bases). V was trimmed by 6 bases and J by 7 bases, leaving 13 bases between them. The CDR3 has 13 amino acids. From germline, CDR1 is KGHSH and CDR2 LQKENI. The CDR3 DNA is TGTGCCAGCTCTCGATCAGGGAGTAACACCATATATTTT. Protein: CASSRSGSNTIYF.

The count of this clone is one. This sequence joins TRBV7-2 and TRBJ1-2, with a tentative D call TRBD1 (5 bases). The V end lost 2 bases, the J end lost 4 bases, and 11 bases lay between the germline ends. This CDR3 contains 14 residues. Germline V gene lookup returns CDR1 SGHTA and CDR2 FQGNSA. In DNA, the CDR3 is TGTGCCAGCAGCTTAAGCCAGACAGTCTATGGCTACACCTTC. This codes for CASSLSQTVYGYTF.

This chain connects TRBV7-9 to TRBJ2-7, with D perhaps matching TRBD1 (6 bases). This CDR3 has 14 residues. V was cut by 5 bases and J by 2 bases, with 13 bases left in between. Per germline, CDR1 SEHNR and CDR2 FQNEAQ (reference sequence). The CDR3 nucleotides are TGTGCCAGCAGCCAGGGGCAGTCCACCTACGAGCAGTACTTC. It translates to CASSQGQSTYEQYF.

The chain has TRBV28 and TRBJ1-4; D ambiguous. The CDR3 sequence is 14 residues long. With 2 bases removed from V and 8 bases from J, the gap between germline ends came to 12 bases. Per the germline V gene, CDR1 is MDHEN and CDR2 is SYDVKM. As DNA, the CDR3 is TGTGCCAGCAGTTTAACTACCCCGAGGGAAAAACTGTTTTTT. Its translation: CASSLTTPREKLFF.

This chain links TRBV27 with TRBJ2-3; D gene unclear. Trimming removed 2 bases from V and 4 bases from J, with 10 bases in between. Germline V CDR1 and CDR2: MNHEY, SMNVEV (reference sequence). The CDR3 extends over 14 amino acids. CDR3 DNA sequence: TGTGCCAGCAGTTTAAGCCGGTTCGCAGATACGCAGTATTTT. Residues: CASSLSRFADTQYF.

This clone was seen only once. The genes are TRBV5-6 and TRBJ2-3; D possibly corresponds to TRBD1 (5 bases). The CDR3 loop spans 14 amino acids. Trimming took 3 bases from V and 6 from J, leaving 14 bases between them. Germline V gene lookup returns CDR1 SGHDT and CDR2 YYEEEE. CDR3 nucleotide sequence: TGTGCCAGCAGCTGGGGAAAGGGGTGGGATACGCAGTATTTT. Translated, it gives CASSWGKGWDTQYF.

The gene calls are TRBV27 and TRBJ1-3; no definite D call. This CDR3 region has 13 residues. Trimming left V 9 bases short and J 2 bases short, with 11 bases between. CDR1 and CDR2 (germline): MNHEY, SMNVEV (reference sequence). The CDR3 spells CASGSDPGNTIYF. The CDR3 nucleotides are TGTGCCAGTGGGAGCGATCCTGGAAACACCATATATTTT.

The CDR3 DNA is TGTGCCAGCAGCGTAGGTCTTTACCCAGGTGAAAATGAAAAACTGTTTTTT. Residues: CASSVGLYPGENEKLFF. This chain connects TRBV9 to TRBJ1-4; D is uncertain. The CDR3 consists of 17 residues. From germline, CDR1 is SGDLS and CDR2 YYNGEE. Trimming shortened V by 0 bases and J by 5 bases, and 17 bases separated the two germline ends.

This chain uses TRBV7-2 with TRBJ2-5; D gene unclear. The CDR3 has 13 amino acids. V lost 7 bases to trimming and J lost 5 bases, with 14 bases between them. Germline CDR1 reads SGHTA; CDR2 reads FQGNSA. CDR3 loop: CASTRNIRETQYF. In DNA form, the CDR3 reads TGTGCCAGCACCCGAAATATTAGGGAGACCCAGTACTTC.

The gene calls are TRBV6-5 and TRBJ2-1; 11 bases are a match to TRBD2. The CDR3 covers 14 residues. The germline V gene encodes CDR1 MNHEY and CDR2 SVGAGI. The ends lost 6 bases at V and 4 bases at J; junction bases unmatched: 2. Here the CDR3 DNA reads TGTGCCAGCAGGCGGACTAGCGGGTACAATGAGCAGTTCTTC. Translating gives CASRRTSGYNEQFF.

This chain joins TRBV7-8 and TRBJ1-1; D remains unclear. V was pared by 5 bases and J by 6 bases, with 13 bases between. CDR3 length equals 13 residues. The germline gives CDR1 SGHVS, CDR2 FQNEAQ. The CDR3 loop reads CASSPRWRAEAFF. Here the CDR3 DNA reads TGTGCCAGCAGCCCCCGGTGGAGGGCTGAAGCTTTCTTT.

The chain has TRBV3-1 (or the pseudogene TRBV3-2) and TRBJ1-2; D remains unclear. V lost 4 bases, J lost 0 bases, and 12 bases lay in between. The CDR3 contains 15 residues. Germline CDR1 reads LGHDT; CDR2 reads YNNKEL (reference sequence). The CDR3 loop reads CASSPTSGANYGYTF. The CDR3 DNA reads TGTGCCAGCAGCCCGACCTCTGGAGCTAACTATGGCTACACCTTC.

The V and J genes are TRBV6-1 and TRBJ1-1, with a possible D match to TRBD1 (6 bases). The germline CDR1 and CDR2 sequences are MNHNS and SASEGT. V dropped 2 bases and J dropped 6 bases, with 10 bases sitting between them. There are 13 residues in the CDR3. The CDR3 DNA follows: TGTGCCAGCAGTGAAAGTTGGACAGCTGAAGCTTTCTTT. It specifies CASSESWTAEAFF.

The chain links TRBV4-3 to TRBJ1-4; a weak D match, TRBD1 (5 bases). The CDR3 length is 14 residues. With 1 base removed from V and 8 bases from J, the gap between germline ends came to 11 bases. Germline values: CDR1 LGHNA, CDR2 YSLEER. The CDR3 region is CASSQAGVREKLFF. DNA for the CDR3: TGCGCCAGCAGCCAAGCGGGGGTGCGGGAAAAACTGTTTTTT.

Concerning this clone: This sample also contains other DNA sequences that code for the same CDR3. V is TRBV5-1 and J is TRBJ2-2; D gene uncertain. Trimming cost V 0 bases and J 5 bases, with 2 bases left between them. Germline V gene lookup returns CDR1 SGHRS and CDR2 YFSETQ. The CDR3 sequence is 12 residues long. Written as DNA, the CDR3 is TGCGCCAGCAGCTTGGATACCGGGGAGCTGTTTTTT. Encoded protein: CASSLDTGELFF.

The chain is built from TRBV7-9 and TRBJ1-1; D is undetermined. The CDR3 length is 13 residues. V was trimmed by 2 bases and J by 7 bases, leaving 11 bases between them. CDR1 and CDR2 from the germline V gene are SEHNR and FQNEAQ (reference sequence). CDR3 region: CASSLFEVLEAFF. The CDR3 nucleotides read TGTGCCAGCAGCTTATTCGAGGTGCTTGAAGCTTTCTTT.

V is TRBV24-1 and J is TRBJ1-3; TRBD1 aligns across 7 bases. The CDR3 loop spans 16 amino acids. The germline V gene encodes CDR1 KGHDR and CDR2 SFDVKD. Losses at the gene ends were 6 bases for V and 0 bases for J; bases not matched to a gene: 7. The CDR3 loop reads CATSSGTAVSGNTIYF. The CDR3 DNA follows: TGTGCCACCAGTTCCGGGACAGCAGTCTCTGGAAACACCATATATTTT.

The chain employs TRBV5-1 and TRBJ1-1; the D gene is possibly TRBD1 (5 bases). The V gene's germline CDR1 is SGHRS and CDR2 YFSETQ. This CDR3 region has 14 residues. V was clipped by 1 base and J by 4 bases, with 11 bases between them. The CDR3 DNA reads as TGCGCCAGCAGCTTGAGGAGCAGGGCCACTGAAGCTTTCTTT. This translates into CASSLRSRATEAFF.

The chain links TRBV7-9 to TRBJ1-5; TRBD1 aligns across 9 bases. V lost 5 bases to trimming and J lost 2 bases; unmatched junction nucleotides: 13. CDR1 is SEHNR and CDR2 is FQNEAQ in the germline V gene (reference sequence). The CDR3 runs to 18 residues. CDR3 sequence reads: CASSRTGGFNSGNQPQHF. CDR3 sequence (DNA): TGTGCCAGCAGCAGAACAGGGGGCTTCAACTCGGGCAATCAGCCCCAGCATTTT.

J is TRBJ2-4 and V is TRBV19, with D perhaps matching TRBD1 (5 bases). Germline V gives CDR1 LNHDA, CDR2 SQIVND (reference sequence). V dropped 3 bases and J dropped 5 bases, with 8 bases sitting between them. The CDR3 covers 13 residues. This CDR3 is CASSMLGENIQYF. Written as DNA, the CDR3 is TGTGCCAGTAGTATGTTAGGGGAAAACATTCAGTACTTC.

The CDR3 spells CASSFDRGSYTF. The CDR3 coding sequence is TGTGCCAGCAGCTTTGACAGGGGAAGCTACACCTTC. The rearrangement uses TRBV11-2 and TRBJ1-2; the match to TRBD1 covers 8 bases. CDR1 and CDR2 from the germline V gene are SGHAT and FQNNGV. Trimming at V came to 3 bases and at J to 9 bases, leaving 3 bases not matched to a gene. The CDR3 spans 12 residues.

J is TRBJ2-3 and V is TRBV24-1; the D call may be TRBD1 or TRBD2 (5 bases each). Per germline, CDR1 KGHDR and CDR2 SFDVKD. The CDR3 has 15 residues. V shed 4 bases and J shed 2 bases, with 12 bases lying between them. Here the CDR3 DNA reads TGTGCCACCAGTGAGTCAGGGAGCTACACAGATACGCAGTATTTT. It is translated as CATSESGSYTDTQYF.

This sequence joins TRBV2 and TRBJ1-1; D is possibly TRBD1 (6 bases). V lost 7 bases and J 1 base, leaving 13 bases between the germline ends. The CDR3 has 14 residues. Looked up from germline, CDR1 is SNHLY and CDR2 is FYNNEI. CDR3 coding DNA: TGTGCCAGCACTGTTGACAGGTGGAACACTGAAGCTTTCTTT. Translated: CASTVDRWNTEAFF. The whole variable domain, remainder taken from reference TRBV2 and TRBJ1-1, is EPEVTQTPSHQVTQMGQEVILRCVPISNHLYFYWYRQILGQKVEFLVSFYNNEISEKSEIFDDQFSVERPDGSNFTLKIRSTKLEDSAMYFCASTVDRWNTEAFFGQGTRLTVV.

CDR3 sequence: CASSFGATGTDTQYF. CDR3 DNA: TGTGCCAGCAGCTTTGGGGCAACAGGGACAGATACGCAGTATTTT. V and J are TRBV5-4 and TRBJ2-3, with D possibly matching TRBD1 (6 bases). Trimming shortened V by 2 bases and J by 3 bases, and 13 bases separated the two germline ends. The CDR3 covers 15 residues. Per germline, CDR1 SGHNT and CDR2 YYREEE (reference sequence).

J is TRBJ2-7 and V is TRBV5-1; D gene uncertain. This CDR3 is 13 amino acids long. V was shortened by 2 bases and J by 3 bases, with 9 bases between the two germline ends. Germline CDR1 SGHRS, CDR2 YFSETQ. In DNA form, the CDR3 reads TGCGCCAGCAGCTTATCCTATTACTACGAGCAGTACTTC. It yields the protein CASSLSYYYEQYF.

V usage is TRBV5-6 and J usage is TRBJ2-1, with D tentatively TRBD2 (6 bases). CDR1 is SGHDT, CDR2 YYEEEE, per germline. Trimming shortened V by 1 base and J by 6 bases, and 17 bases separated the two germline ends. The CDR3 has 16 residues. CDR3 sequence: CASSLSSGLFSNEQFF. CDR3 DNA: TGTGCCAGCAGCTTGAGTAGCGGACTGTTCAGCAATGAGCAGTTCTTC.

The rearrangement uses TRBV11-3 and TRBJ2-5, with 7 bases lining up with TRBD1. CDR1 and CDR2 (germline): SGHNT, YENEEA. CDR3 length equals 13 residues. V was pared by 2 bases and J by 4 bases, with 1 base of the junction left unmatched. As DNA, the CDR3 is TGTGCCAGCAGCTTACAGGGGGTAGAGACCCAGTACTTC. Its protein is CASSLQGVETQYF.

In the case of this clone: The sample contains more than one DNA sequence encoding this CDR3. The CDR3 bases are TGTGCCAGCAGTTTAGGGGCGGGTGAGCAGTTCTTC. Translating gives CASSLGAGEQFF. The rearrangement joins TRBV12-3 or TRBV12-4 to TRBJ2-1; D possibly corresponds to TRBD2 (5 bases). This CDR3 comprises 12 residues. Trimming took 1 base from V and 9 from J, leaving 7 bases between them.

The count of this clone is one. This chain links TRBV27 with TRBJ2-7; the D gene could be TRBD1 or TRBD2 (5 bases each). CDR1 and CDR2 from the germline V gene are MNHEY and SMNVEV (reference sequence). Trimming shortened V by 6 bases and J by 0 bases, and 21 bases separated the two germline ends. This CDR3 has 17 residues. The CDR3 region has the DNA TGTGCCAGCAGCCACAGCGCCGGGACCGGCGACTCCTACGAGCAGTACTTC. Translated, it gives CASSHSAGTGDSYEQYF.